Below, 26 T cell receptor beta chains from the same sample are listed, as sequenced in a study of T cell clusters in autoimmune cytopenias. One tube held mixed TRB-A and TRB-B primer pools for touch-down PCR. TCRdb re-called the multiplex PCR reads and shows each CDR3 protein once, DNA omitted. Recorded for this sample: approximately 900 distinct CDR3 sequences. TRB amplification used roughly 250 ng of peripheral blood genomic DNA. These data were also reused for a study on T cell repertoires in aging, cancer and after chemotherapy.

The sequencing sample was made of peripheral blood. All receptors come from a human donor with chronic lymphocytic leukemia.

This clonotype is deemed medium-sized by its frequency. This CDR3 is CAWTGGEKLFF. This rearrangement joins TRBV30 to TRBJ1-4; TCRdb gives TRBD1 as the D gene, but with no DNA this cannot be confirmed. The CDR3 runs to 11 residues. CDR1 and CDR2 (germline): GTSNPN, SVGIG (reference sequence).

Its frequency marks this clonotype as medium-sized. The chain recombines TRBV5-1 with TRBJ1-2; TCRdb's D call of TRBD1 is untestable without DNA. The CDR3 covers 16 residues. Germline V gene lookup returns CDR1 SGHRS and CDR2 YFSETQ. CDR3 sequence reads: CASSSRDTSSNYGYTF.

This clonotype is labeled medium-sized based on frequency. The CDR3 protein is CASSPGTSGNRPGETQYF. J is TRBJ2-5 and V is TRBV7-3; TCRdb's D call of TRBD2 is untestable without DNA. Germline V lookup: CDR1 SGHTA, CDR2 FQGTGA. The CDR3 spans 18 residues.

Considering frequency, this clonotype is medium-sized. The rearrangement joins TRBV20-1 to TRBJ2-7; TCRdb calls TRBD1, which cannot be checked without DNA. Germline values: CDR1 DFQATT, CDR2 SNEGSKA (reference sequence). This CDR3 is built from 18 residues. The CDR3: CSARDLERGQGPPYEQYF.

This clonotype registers medium-sized by frequency. The CDR3 protein is CASSLGGGYTF. The V and J genes are TRBV13 and TRBJ1-2. CDR3 length: 11 amino acids. Looked up from germline, CDR1 is PRHDT and CDR2 is FYEKMQ (reference sequence).

This clonotype counts as large by frequency. This chain connects TRBV6-5 to TRBJ2-1; TCRdb's D call of TRBD1 is untestable without DNA. CDR1 is MNHEY and CDR2 is SVGAGI in the germline V gene. This CDR3 is 13 amino acids long. This CDR3 reads CASTPTGYNEQFF.

The chain employs TRBV20-1 and TRBJ1-5. CDR1 and CDR2 from the germline V gene are DFQATT and SNEGSKA (reference sequence). The CDR3 sequence is 13 residues long. The CDR3 reads CSALLGGNQPQHF.

This sequence joins TRBV5-1 and TRBJ1-4. The CDR3 is 16 residues long. Looked up from germline, CDR1 is SGHRS and CDR2 is YFSETQ. The CDR3 protein is CASSLDRLGENEKLFF.

This clonotype is identified as large from frequency. This chain uses TRBV5-4 with TRBJ2-2. The CDR3 is 14 residues long. Germline CDR1 is SGHNT and CDR2 is YYREEE (reference sequence). The CDR3 loop is CASKSLLDAGELFF.

Considering frequency, this clonotype is large. The chain has TRBV30 and TRBJ2-3; TCRdb outputs TRBD1, but without DNA this stays unchecked. This CDR3 spans 14 amino acids. Germline V gene lookup returns CDR1 GTSNPN and CDR2 SVGIG (reference sequence). The CDR3 region is CAWSVGQGTDTQYF.

The chain is built from TRBV18 and TRBJ2-7; TCRdb designates TRBD1, a call that cannot be tested without DNA. The CDR3 consists of 17 residues. CDR1 and CDR2 from the germline V gene are KGHSH and LQKENI. CDR3 residues: CASSPPRGEGHSYEQYF.

V is TRBV6-2 or TRBV6-3 and J is TRBJ1-3. CDR1 and CDR2 (germline): MNHEY, SVGEGT. CDR3 length equals 19 residues. CDR3 residues: CASSSGRGTSDNSGNTIYF.

This chain connects TRBV7-3 to TRBJ2-2; TCRdb's D call, TRBD1, is unchecked because there is no DNA. The CDR3 runs 14 residues. Germline CDR1 is SGHTA and CDR2 is FQGTGA. This chain's CDR3 is CASSRGQGSGELFF.

This clonotype ranks as large in terms of frequency. The chain carries TRBV6-6 and TRBJ2-3; TCRdb returns TRBD1, unconfirmable since there is no DNA. The CDR3 is 14 residues long. CDR1 and CDR2 from the germline V gene are MNHNY and SVGAGI (reference sequence). The CDR3 region is CASSPGQGTDTQYF.

Considering frequency, this clonotype is large. This chain joins TRBV13 and TRBJ2-1; no DNA is available, so the TRBD2 call from TCRdb remains unchecked. The CDR3 sequence is 17 residues long. Germline CDR1 PRHDT, CDR2 FYEKMQ (reference sequence). The CDR3: CASSSRAGGYSYNEQFF.

In terms of frequency, this clonotype is large. The CDR3 protein is CASTRGGFNEQFF. The V and J genes are TRBV19 and TRBJ2-1; TCRdb returns TRBD1, unconfirmable since there is no DNA. Germline values: CDR1 LNHDA, CDR2 SQIVND (reference sequence). The CDR3 covers 13 residues.

This clonotype ranks as medium-sized in terms of frequency. V and J are TRBV5-1 and TRBJ1-2. From germline, CDR1 is SGHRS and CDR2 YFSETQ. The CDR3 loop spans 13 amino acids. CDR3 residues: CASSFGETVGYTF.

This clonotype is identified as medium-sized from frequency. The chain recombines TRBV5-6 with TRBJ1-1. CDR1 is SGHDT and CDR2 is YYEEEE in the germline V gene. CDR3 size: 16 residues. The CDR3 loop is CASSFRPALGGAEAFF.

This clonotype is called medium-sized based on its frequency. V usage is TRBV24-1 and J usage is TRBJ2-7. CDR1 KGHDR and CDR2 SFDVKD come from the germline V gene. CDR3 length equals 13 residues. The CDR3 sequence is CATSGGIPYEQYF.

The V gene is TRBV4-1, the J gene TRBJ1-6; no DNA is available, so the TRBD1 call from TCRdb remains unchecked. Per germline, CDR1 MGHRA and CDR2 YSYEKL. This CDR3 is built from 16 residues. CDR3 amino acids: CASSQDGAGGNSPLHF.

In terms of frequency, this clonotype is medium-sized. This rearrangement joins TRBV24-1 to TRBJ1-5; TCRdb outputs TRBD1, but without DNA this stays unchecked. Germline V gives CDR1 KGHDR, CDR2 SFDVKD. The CDR3 extends over 15 amino acids. CDR3 amino acids: CATSYGTGSNQPQHF.

The chain's CDR3 is CASGALGGYTF. The chain joins TRBV6-6 to TRBJ1-2; the D call of TRBD1 rests on TCRdb alone, since no DNA is present to check it. CDR3 length equals 11 residues. Germline CDR1 MNHNY, CDR2 SVGAGI (reference sequence).

Judged by frequency, this clonotype is medium-sized. CDR3 in amino acids: CASSSGQPFYGYTF. The V call is TRBV5-4, the J call TRBJ1-2. The CDR3 spans 14 residues. The germline V gene has CDR1 SGHNT and CDR2 YYREEE (reference sequence).

This clonotype ranks as medium-sized (0.01 to 0.1%) in terms of frequency. CDR3 residues: CASSLDRASQPQHF. The gene calls are TRBV12-3 or TRBV12-4 and TRBJ1-5; TCRdb selects TRBD1, and the lack of DNA leaves this call unchecked. This CDR3 is 14 amino acids long.

Measured by frequency, this clonotype is medium-sized (0.01 to 0.1%). The rearrangement uses TRBV7-9 and TRBJ1-4; lacking DNA, the TRBD1 call made by TCRdb goes unchecked. The CDR3 is 16 amino acids. Germline CDR1 SEHNR, CDR2 FQNEAQ (reference sequence). The CDR3 spells CASSLSPDMGLGKLFF. The full variable domain, completed using reference TRBV7-9 and TRBJ1-4, is DTGVSQNPRHKITKRGQNVTFRCDPISEHNRLYWYRQTLGQGPEFLTYFQNEAQLEKSRLLSDRFSAERPKGSFSTLEIQRTEQGDSAMYLCASSLSPDMGLGKLFFGSGTQLSVL.

Frequency places this clonotype as medium-sized. This chain connects TRBV7-2 to TRBJ2-1; there is no DNA to check the TCRdb D call of TRBD2. The CDR3 spans 15 residues. Germline-derived CDR1 and CDR2 are SGHTA and FQGNSA. CDR3 loop: CASSLAGLAYDEQFF.